The 25 T cell receptor beta chains below all came from one sample that was sequenced in a study of cytomegalovirus exposure and HLA in healthy donors. Use of 60 Vbeta and 13 Jbeta primers characterized the PCR. Some clones are missing from TCRdb's copy, which holds only in-frame ones; the method was immunoSEQ multiplex PCR. The sample consists of around 180,000 clones, 65% to 80% of them appearing once. The sequenced sample consisted of PBMCs. The source of these receptors is a woman in her forties in good health and CMV-seronegative.

Only one count was recorded for this clone. The genes are TRBV7-2 and TRBJ2-1; 10 positions agree with TRBD1. V was pared by 2 bases and J by 6 bases, with 7 bases of the junction left unmatched. The CDR3 loop spans 16 amino acids. Germline CDR1 SGHTA, CDR2 FQGNSA. CDR3 protein: CASSLFGTGATNEQFF. The CDR3, as DNA: TGTGCCAGCAGCTTATTTGGGACAGGGGCAACCAATGAGCAGTTCTTC.

The chain joins TRBV6-5 to TRBJ1-3, with D unresolved. The CDR3 has 14 amino acids. Germline loops: CDR1 MNHEY, CDR2 SVGAGI. Trimming cost V 4 bases and J 4 bases, with 11 bases left between them. The CDR3, as DNA: TGTGCCAGCAGTTCGGCTCGAGGGGGAAACACCATATATTTT. It is translated as CASSSARGGNTIYF.

The CDR3 protein is CASSLGQGVYNEQFF. CDR3 nucleotides: TGTGCCAGCAGCTTAGGACAGGGAGTATACAATGAGCAGTTCTTC. The rearrangement uses TRBV11-3 and TRBJ2-1, with 7 positions matching TRBD1. The V segment lost 1 base and the J segment 4 bases; nucleotides outside the gene matches: 4. Germline assignment: CDR1 SGHNT and CDR2 YENEEA. There are 15 residues in the CDR3. The full variable domain, with the rest looked up from reference TRBV11-3 and TRBJ2-1, is EAGVVQSPRYKIIEKKQPVAFWCNPISGHNTLYWYLQNLGQGPELLIRYENEEAVDDSQLPKDRFSAERLKGVDSTLKIQPAELGDSAVYLCASSLGQGVYNEQFFGPGTRLTVL.

This clone showed up just once. V is TRBV15 and J is TRBJ2-5, with 10 bases fitting TRBD2. V shed 0 bases, J shed 2 bases, and the junction held 9 bases outside the gene matches. CDR3 length: 18 amino acids. Germline V CDR1 and CDR2: LNHNV, YYDKDF (reference sequence). The CDR3 DNA reads TGTGCCACCAGCAGAGATCTTTGGGCTAGCGGGAGTCAAGAGACCCAGTACTTC. Translation: CATSRDLWASGSQETQYF.

This rearrangement joins TRBV5-1 to TRBJ2-5; D is undetermined. V lost 0 bases and J lost 1, with 10 bases in between. This CDR3 is built from 15 residues. The germline V gene encodes CDR1 SGHRS and CDR2 YFSETQ. In DNA form, the CDR3 reads TGCGCCAGCAGCTTGGCGATGTTAGCCCAAGAGACCCAGTACTTC. Translation: CASSLAMLAQETQYF.

This clone has more than one count but fewer than ten. This chain uses TRBV27 with TRBJ2-7; a weak D match, TRBD2 (5 bases). CDR1 and CDR2 (germline): MNHEY, SMNVEV (reference sequence). CDR3 size: 14 residues. Trimming removed 4 bases from V and 9 bases from J, with 19 bases in between. Written as DNA, the CDR3 is TGTGCCAGCAGTTCTCTCTGGGAGCGGCCAATGCAGTACTTC. The encoded protein is CASSSLWERPMQYF.

This chain joins TRBV7-6 and TRBJ2-1, with 12 bases matching TRBD2. The trim removed 5 bases at V and 3 bases at J, leaving 5 bases unmatched. Germline V lookup: CDR1 SGHVS, CDR2 FNYEAQ. The CDR3 consists of 16 residues. The CDR3 DNA reads as TGTGCCAGCAGCAACCGACTAGCGGGAGTCTACAATGAGCAGTTCTTC. This codes for CASSNRLAGVYNEQFF.

V gene TRBV27 combines with J gene TRBJ1-1, with a possible D match to TRBD1 (6 bases). CDR1 is MNHEY and CDR2 is SMNVEV in the germline V gene (reference sequence). The V end lost 6 bases, the J end lost 5 bases, and 25 bases lay between the germline ends. This CDR3 is 17 amino acids long. The CDR3 DNA sequence: TGTGCCAGCAGATTTAGTTCCCGGGCAGGGGCGCCTACTGAAGCTTTCTTT. This sequence encodes CASRFSSRAGAPTEAFF.

The chain joins TRBV11-3 to TRBJ2-3; 14 bases match TRBD2. Germline V gene lookup returns CDR1 SGHNT and CDR2 YENEEA. The CDR3 is 18 amino acids. Losses at the gene ends were 4 bases for V and 4 bases for J; bases not matched to a gene: 10. The CDR3 sequence: CASSYERTSGRSADTQYF. CDR3 sequence (DNA): TGTGCCAGCAGCTATGAAAGGACTAGCGGGAGGTCCGCAGATACGCAGTATTTT.

The chain carries TRBV30 and TRBJ1-5; 8 bases fit TRBD1. CDR1 and CDR2 from the germline V gene are GTSNPN and SVGIG (reference sequence). Germline trimming cut 1 base from V and 1 base from J; bases unmatched to any gene: 3. The length of the CDR3 is 15 residues. For the CDR3, the DNA is TGTGCCTGGAGTGACGGACAGGGCAGCAATCAGCCCCAGCATTTT. Translation gives CAWSDGQGSNQPQHF.

The CDR3 bases are TGTGCCAGTAGTCCCTCCCCACTAAGCGGGACCTACAATGAGCAGTTCTTC. It encodes CASSPSPLSGTYNEQFF. V is TRBV19 and J is TRBJ2-1, with 7 bases fitting TRBD2. Germline CDR1 LNHDA, CDR2 SQIVND (reference sequence). The CDR3 loop spans 17 amino acids. V lost 5 bases and J lost 2; bases outside the gene matches: 12.

The V gene is TRBV6-5, the J gene TRBJ1-1; 9 bases match TRBD1. V lost 7 bases to trimming and J lost 7 bases; unmatched junction nucleotides: 10. The V gene's germline CDR1 is MNHEY and CDR2 SVGAGI. The CDR3 length is 14 residues. The chain's CDR3 is CASKTNRGRIEAFF. The CDR3 DNA reads as TGTGCCAGCAAGACGAACAGGGGGCGAATTGAAGCTTTCTTT.

This clone is a singleton in its sample. The rearrangement links TRBV25-1 to TRBJ1-1; weak D call: TRBD1 (5 bases). The CDR3 length is 16 residues. CDR1 and CDR2 from the germline V gene are MGHDK and SYGVNS. With 1 base removed from V and 0 bases from J, the gap between germline ends came to 12 bases. CDR3 amino acids: CASSEWGGVVNTEAFF. CDR3 sequence (DNA): TGTGCCAGCAGTGAATGGGGGGGGGTAGTGAACACTGAAGCTTTCTTT.

This sequence joins TRBV9 and TRBJ2-2; no reliable D call. CDR3 length: 14 amino acids. V lost 2 bases and J lost 5, with 10 bases in between. Germline lookup yields CDR1 SGDLS and CDR2 YYNGEE. CDR3 sequence: CASSVGQATGELFF. In DNA form, the CDR3 reads TGTGCCAGCAGCGTCGGCCAGGCAACCGGGGAGCTGTTTTTT.

The chain links TRBV9 to TRBJ2-7; TRBD1 is a possible D gene (5 bases). This CDR3 has 13 amino acids. The V end lost 4 bases, the J end lost 5 bases, and 13 bases lay between the germline ends. Germline CDR1 is SGDLS and CDR2 is YYNGEE. The CDR3 loop reads CASSTGWRDEQYF. Written as DNA, the CDR3 is TGTGCCAGCAGCACAGGATGGCGCGACGAGCAGTACTTC.

The chain combines TRBV7-9 with TRBJ2-7; 8 nucleotides align to TRBD1. The V segment lost 2 bases and the J segment 3 bases; nucleotides outside the gene matches: 9. Germline V CDR1 and CDR2: SEHNR, FQNEAQ (reference sequence). The CDR3 has 16 residues. For the CDR3, the DNA is TGTGCCAGCAGCTTAATAGACGGACAGGGATTCTACGAGCAGTACTTC. This translates into CASSLIDGQGFYEQYF.

The chain uses TRBV5-1 and TRBJ2-2, with 11 bases identical to TRBD2. Germline V gene lookup returns CDR1 SGHRS and CDR2 YFSETQ. V lost 4 bases to trimming and J lost 1 base; unmatched junction nucleotides: 3. CDR3 length: 16 amino acids. CDR3 amino acids: CASSLGLAENTGELFF. The DNA for the CDR3 is TGCGCCAGCAGCCTGGGACTAGCGGAGAACACCGGGGAGCTGTTTTTT.

This clone was seen a single time. The chain joins TRBV7-9 to TRBJ2-1, with D possibly matching TRBD1 (6 bases). The CDR3 spans 13 residues. CDR1 is SEHNR and CDR2 is FQNEAQ in the germline V gene (reference sequence). Trimming took 6 bases from V and 15 from J, leaving 21 bases between them. In DNA form, the CDR3 reads TGTGCCAGCAGTCTCTTGGTAGAGGGGGAACCGTTCTTC. The encoded protein is CASSLLVEGEPFF.

The rearrangement uses TRBV5-1 and TRBJ2-7, with D perhaps matching TRBD1 (5 bases). Germline lookup yields CDR1 SGHRS and CDR2 YFSETQ. The CDR3 length is 13 residues. Trimming stripped 6 bases from V and 0 bases from J, with 10 bases between. The chain's CDR3 is CASTPQGSYEQYF. The CDR3 nucleotides read TGCGCCAGCACCCCCCAGGGCTCCTACGAGCAGTACTTC.

The chain is built from TRBV27 and TRBJ1-5; D remains ambiguous. CDR1 is MNHEY, CDR2 SMNVEV, per germline (reference sequence). The CDR3 sequence is 14 residues long. V dropped 8 bases and J dropped 1 base, with 12 bases sitting between them. The CDR3 region has the DNA TGTGCCAGCTCGGCGGGCAGAAGCAATCAGCCCCAGCATTTT. Its protein is CASSAGRSNQPQHF.

The V call is TRBV27, the J call TRBJ1-1, with D tentatively TRBD1 (5 bases). CDR3 length equals 13 residues. V dropped 3 bases and J dropped 4 bases, with 9 bases sitting between them. CDR1 is MNHEY, CDR2 SMNVEV, per germline (reference sequence). The CDR3 reads CASSFGGATEAFF. In DNA form, the CDR3 reads TGTGCCAGCAGTTTCGGCGGGGCCACTGAAGCTTTCTTT.

This clone showed up just once. The chain uses TRBV5-1 and TRBJ1-2; TRBD1 matches 10 bases. Looked up from germline, CDR1 is SGHRS and CDR2 is YFSETQ. This CDR3 comprises 17 residues. Trimming at V came to 5 bases and at J to 3 bases, leaving 13 bases not matched to a gene. In nucleotides, the CDR3 is TGCGCCAGCAGAAGGGGACAGGGGAAAGGTCGTGACTATGGCTACACCTTC. It encodes CASRRGQGKGRDYGYTF.

V and J are TRBV19 and TRBJ1-3, with 9 bases matching TRBD1. The germline CDR1 and CDR2 sequences are LNHDA and SQIVND (reference sequence). This CDR3 is 16 amino acids long. Trimming cost V 5 bases and J 2 bases; bases outside gene matches: 7. CDR3 region: CASSLGTGRPGNTIYF. The CDR3 coding sequence is TGTGCCAGTAGTTTGGGGACAGGGCGACCTGGAAACACCATATATTTT.

The chain links TRBV11-3 to TRBJ1-2, with D unclear. The CDR3 contains 12 residues. Germline assignment: CDR1 SGHNT and CDR2 YENEEA. The V and J ends lost 3 bases and 3 bases respectively, with 5 bases between them. The CDR3 nucleotides read TGTGCCAGCAGCTTGGGCGACTATGGCTACACCTTC. Its protein is CASSLGDYGYTF.

The chain couples TRBV29-1 to TRBJ2-1; D is possibly TRBD2 (5 bases). The CDR3 is 13 residues long. The V end lost 6 bases, the J end lost 6 bases, and 15 bases lay between the germline ends. Germline CDR1 reads SQVTM; CDR2 reads ANQGSEA. The CDR3 loop is CSVDRGLINEQFF. CDR3 DNA: TGCAGCGTCGATCGAGGGCTTATCAATGAGCAGTTCTTC.